The present T cell receptor beta chain was sequenced within a study of OX40 agonist ivuxolimab in advanced cancers. The study in broad terms: Ivuxolimab was an agonistic, fully human IgG2 monoclonal antibody directed against OX40 (CD134), a costimulatory receptor. Intravenous ivuxolimab was administered to patients every 2 weeks at six dose levels: 0.01, 0.1, 0.3, 1.5, 3 and 10 mg/kg. Among the 50 to 55 dose-escalation patients, some 20 had hepatocellular carcinoma, some 15 melanoma, 9 renal cell carcinoma and 9 head and neck cancer. The dose-escalation cohort was 80% to 90% male with a mean age of around 62 years, ranging from roughly 23 to 80. Prior anti-PD-1, anti-PD-L1 or anti-CTLA-4 therapy was permitted, and checkpoint inhibitors had been received by about 44% of dose-escalation patients. Partial responses were achieved by three dose-escalation patients, of whom one had hepatocellular carcinoma and two had cutaneous melanoma. The purpose of peripheral TCRbeta sequencing was to test whether ivuxolimab changed TCR sequence diversity and led to clonal T-cell expansion. The paper reports the monotherapy dose-escalation portion (N of about 47 patients) of the phase I ivuxolimab trial. Summary of the overall study and its limitations: Clonal expansion of both CD4+ and CD8+ blood T cells was observed from baseline to week 6 at doses 0.1 to 3.0 mg/kg. Low levels of normalized T-cell clonal expansion were also seen in some nonresponding patients. In the 0.1-3.0 mg/kg groups, partial responders had among the lowest normalized peripheral clonal expansion, particularly in CD8+ T cells. Which antigens the clonally expanded peripheral T cells were specific for was not determined. After ivuxolimab, more expanded clones were found on average in CD8+ T cells than in CD4+ T cells.

The trial excluded patients who had a history of autoimmune disease or who were on systemic immunosuppression. Peripheral blood for TCR sequencing was drawn from every dose cohort at baseline, at cycle 4 day 1 and at cycle 7 day 1. Samples came from an open-label, multicenter, first-in-human phase I dose-escalation trial of ivuxolimab. Adults with locally advanced or metastatic melanoma, renal cell, hepatocellular, or head and neck squamous cell carcinoma were enrolled in the trial. Before TCR sequencing, CD4+ T cells and CD8+ T cells from peripheral blood were sorted into separate populations. Turning to this clone: The antigen this receptor binds is unknown. No much larger clone is present one base from it, and per-base qualities are unavailable.

Via the germline V gene, CDR1 is SGHNT and CDR2 YENEEA. V and J are truncated by 5 bases and 0 bases respectively, leaving an intervening sequence of 8 bases. CDR3 length: 15 amino acids, cysteine to phenylalanine. Just the 45-base CDR3 DNA is kept, in frame starting at base 1. Genomic DNA was isolated from the sorted cells so that the TCRbeta CDR3 region could be sequenced. The immunoSEQ Assay was used to sequence the TCRbeta CDR3 regions. TCRdb limited this immuneACCESS table to in-frame rearrangements with V and J called. A share of clones is missing; checked studies link under half to unresolved V genes, and the rest is unexplained. Recorded for this sample are over 95,000 clones; about 87% of them occurred a single time. The top ten clones comprise 0.79% of the sample.

Recombination linked TRBV11-3 to TRBJ2-6; the D gene is not confidently resolved. Sample: CD4+ or CD8+ T cells sorted from blood, taken in a trial of the OX40 agonist ivuxolimab. This receptor was obtained from an adult with an advanced solid tumor such as melanoma, head and neck, liver or kidney cancer. The CDR3 is CASSPGVSGANVLTF. DNA sequence: TGTGCCAGCAGCCCTGGGGTCTCTGGGGCCAACGTCCTGACTTTC.